Listed here are 5 T cell receptor beta chains from one sample, sequenced in a study of CD8 T cells in Susac syndrome. When the RNA was reverse transcribed, random hexamers were used with an input of 0.5 to 1 ug. Each CDR3 protein gets one entry after TCRdb re-called the immunoSEQ multiplex PCR reads with MiXCR. This sample yields about 130,000 distinct CDR3 sequences, of which less than 95% are seen a single time; around 0.12% belongs to the top ten. Sequenced input: CD4+ T cells from PBMCs. The receptors derive from a human donor with multiple sclerosis.

This rearrangement joins TRBV30 to TRBJ2-7; tentative D call: TRBD2 (5 bases). Germline V gives CDR1 GTSNPN, CDR2 SVGIG (reference sequence). CDR3 size: 15 residues. Trimming removed 5 bases at V and 3 bases at J, with 20 bases between. The CDR3, as DNA: TGTGCCTGGGACCTCCGGGGATCGGGGTACTACGAGCAGTACTTC. Translated, it gives CAWDLRGSGYYEQYF.

The V gene is TRBV5-1, the J gene TRBJ2-7; 12 nucleotides agree with TRBD2. This CDR3 has 15 amino acids. V shed 1 base, J shed 6 bases, and the junction held 5 bases outside the gene matches. Germline assignment: CDR1 SGHRS and CDR2 YFSETQ. The CDR3 sequence is CASSLRTSGTLEQYF. As DNA, the CDR3 is TGCGCCAGCAGCTTGAGGACTAGCGGGACTCTCGAGCAGTACTTC.

This rearrangement joins TRBV12-3 or TRBV12-4 to TRBJ2-2; D is undetermined. This CDR3 has 14 residues. The germline V and J ends were trimmed by 7 bases and 7 bases, with 16 bases remaining between them. CDR3 coding DNA: TGTGCCAGCACCTCCGTGACACCCAACGGGGAGCTGTTTTTT. Residues: CASTSVTPNGELFF.

The rearrangement links TRBV5-1 to TRBJ2-2, with D unclear. The CDR3 totals 14 residues. In germline, CDR1 is SGHRS, CDR2 YFSETQ. Trimming left V 0 bases short and J 4 bases short, with 7 bases between. CDR3 loop: CASSLGRSTGELFF. The CDR3 nucleotides read TGCGCCAGCAGCTTGGGCCGGAGCACCGGGGAGCTGTTTTTT.

The rearrangement links TRBV5-1 to TRBJ2-1; a weak D match, TRBD2 (5 bases). Trimming took off 7 bases at V and 0 bases at J, with 14 bases between the two ends. The CDR3 spans 15 residues. The germline gives CDR1 SGHRS, CDR2 YFSETQ. CDR3 sequence (DNA): TGCGCCAGCCTCGGAGGAGGTAGCTCCTACAATGAGCAGTTCTTC. Translated, it gives CASLGGGSSYNEQFF.